What follows are 13 T cell receptor beta chains derived from one specimen sequenced in a study of naive and memory T cell subsets. Antigens of these TCRs are unknown. The beta constant-region primer was an equimolar mix of two oligonucleotides covering TRBC1 and TRBC2. The ligated cDNA underwent four PCR rounds using SP2 and nested alpha and beta constant-region primers. MiXCR, run by TCRdb on the UMI-ligation and nested PCR reads, gives a single entry per CDR3 protein. The data contain 120,000 to 150,000 distinct CDR3 sequences, approximately 22% of them singletons. Study-wide points: A few larger clonotypes appeared in naive repertoires, especially CD8, possibly memory cells re-expressing CD45RA.

Sequencing used naive CD4+ T cells from blood. Source of these receptors: a human donor in good health.

This clonotype came up a few times. The rearrangement uses TRBV29-1 and TRBJ2-4; D perhaps matches TRBD1 (5 bases). The V gene lost 7 bases and the J gene lost 7 bases, with 14 bases spanning the gap. The germline gives CDR1 SQVTM, CDR2 ANQGSEA. This CDR3 region has 12 residues. The CDR3 bases are TGCAGCGCCCAGGGTTCTTCGAACATTCAGTACTTC. Translation gives CSAQGSSNIQYF.

This clonotype was counted only a few times. The V gene is TRBV9, the J gene TRBJ1-4; tentatively, D is TRBD1 (5 bases). The CDR3 loop spans 16 amino acids. Trimming took off 0 bases at V and 3 bases at J, with 12 bases between the two ends. CDR1 is SGDLS, CDR2 YYNGEE, per germline. This chain's CDR3 is CASSVGTRAPNEKLFF. The CDR3 DNA follows: TGTGCCAGCAGCGTAGGGACCAGGGCCCCTAATGAAAAACTGTTTTTT.

J is TRBJ1-6 and V is TRBV27; D is possibly TRBD1 (6 bases). Germline loops: CDR1 MNHEY, CDR2 SMNVEV (reference sequence). V was pared by 4 bases and J by 9 bases, with 13 bases between. This CDR3 spans 14 amino acids. CDR3 DNA: TGTGCCAGCAGTTGGGGGCCCAGGGGTTCACCCCTCCACTTT. Translating gives CASSWGPRGSPLHF.

This clonotype was counted many times. The genes are TRBV24-1 and TRBJ1-1; D ambiguous. Trimming stripped 2 bases from V and 6 bases from J, with 9 bases between. Germline V gene lookup returns CDR1 KGHDR and CDR2 SFDVKD. The CDR3 runs 13 residues. The CDR3 loop is CATSDSSVPEAFF. Written as DNA, the CDR3 is TGTGCCACCAGTGATTCAAGTGTGCCTGAAGCTTTCTTT.

This clonotype was picked up many times. The V gene is TRBV20-1, the J gene TRBJ2-3; 12 bases are a match to TRBD2. CDR3 length equals 17 residues. Trimming removed 3 bases from V and 5 bases from J; junction bases left unmatched: 12. Germline assignment: CDR1 DFQATT and CDR2 SNEGSKA (reference sequence). This CDR3 reads CSASGPTSGRVGDTQYF. CDR3 nucleotides: TGCAGTGCTAGCGGACCGACTAGCGGGAGAGTAGGAGATACGCAGTATTTT.

This clonotype has only a few counts. The chain joins TRBV6-5 to TRBJ2-7; TRBD1 aligns across 9 bases. Germline assignment: CDR1 MNHEY and CDR2 SVGAGI. The CDR3 is 15 amino acids. Germline trimming cut 0 bases from V and 4 bases from J; bases unmatched to any gene: 4. This CDR3 is CASSYSGTGSYEQYF. In DNA, the CDR3 is TGTGCCAGCAGTTACTCTGGGACAGGGTCTTACGAGCAGTACTTC.

This clonotype was seen a handful of times. The rearrangement links TRBV13 to TRBJ2-7, with D tentatively TRBD2 (7 bases). V lost 3 bases and J lost 6, with 9 bases in between. The CDR3 extends over 12 amino acids. Germline V lookup: CDR1 PRHDT, CDR2 FYEKMQ (reference sequence). CDR3 nucleotide sequence: TGTGCCAGCAGCTTGAGGGGGGGCGAGCAGTACTTC. Amino acids: CASSLRGGEQYF.

The chain has TRBV19 and TRBJ1-1; perhaps TRBD1 as D (5 bases). CDR3 length: 12 amino acids. V was pared by 3 bases and J by 7 bases, with 9 bases between. The germline V gene has CDR1 LNHDA and CDR2 SQIVND (reference sequence). CDR3 bases: TGTGCCAGTAGTATTCGTAGGGGTGAAGCTTTCTTT. It translates to CASSIRRGEAFF. Variable domain in full (rest from reference TRBV19 and TRBJ1-1): DGGITQSPKYLFRKEGQNVTLSCEQNLNHDAMYWYRQDPGQGLRLIYYSQIVNDFQKGDIAEGYSVSREKKESFPLTVTSAQKNPTAFYLCASSIRRGEAFFGQGTRLTVV.

The chain has TRBV5-1 and TRBJ2-1; D is undetermined. V was clipped by 5 bases and J by 8 bases, with 11 bases between them. Looked up from germline, CDR1 is SGHRS and CDR2 is YFSETQ. The CDR3 runs to 12 residues. CDR3 DNA: TGCGCCAGCAGGATAGGTTATGATGAGCAGTTCTTC. It yields the protein CASRIGYDEQFF.

This rearrangement joins TRBV10-3 to TRBJ1-5; D is undetermined. V gave up 3 bases and J gave up 1 base, with 13 bases separating them. This CDR3 region has 16 residues. Per the germline V gene, CDR1 is ENHRY and CDR2 is SYGVKD. CDR3 nucleotide sequence: TGTGCCATCAGTGAAGGTCAGCCCTCAAGCAATCAGCCCCAGCATTTT. This translates into CAISEGQPSSNQPQHF.

This clonotype showed up many times. The DNA of the CDR3 is TGTGCCAGCAGTGGCGTAAATGGGTACCGCGAGCAGTACTTC. Protein: CASSGVNGYREQYF. The chain couples TRBV28 to TRBJ2-7; D ambiguous. Germline values: CDR1 MDHEN, CDR2 SYDVKM. The CDR3 spans 14 residues. V was clipped by 5 bases and J by 6 bases, with 17 bases between them.

The genes are TRBV5-1 and TRBJ2-5; possible D gene TRBD1, 5 bases. Per germline, CDR1 SGHRS and CDR2 YFSETQ. The CDR3 sequence is 15 residues long. V gave up 2 bases and J gave up 0 bases, with 11 bases separating them. CDR3 nucleotide sequence: TGCGCCAGCAGCTTAGCGACAGCGTACCAAGAGACCCAGTACTTC. Translation: CASSLATAYQETQYF.

This clonotype was detected only a few times. The chain uses TRBV2 and TRBJ2-7; TRBD1 aligns across 7 bases. CDR1 and CDR2 (germline): SNHLY, FYNNEI. Losses at the gene ends were 8 bases for V and 5 bases for J; bases not matched to a gene: 6. The CDR3 sequence is 12 residues long. The DNA of the CDR3 is TGTGCCAGCGGTAGGACAGGAAACGAGCAGTACTTC. Protein: CASGRTGNEQYF.